This TCR beta chain was obtained from a study of blood T cell repertoires in COVID-19. Study-wide context: Samples taken during acute and convalescent COVID-19 were collected in the United States, Italy and Spain.

In the authors' workflow: Amplifying reference gene primers gave estimates of nucleated cell counts. Data came from immunoSEQ multiplex PCR; TCRdb stores just in-frame clones and leaves some out. V and J calls and clone size are copied from that table; D and trimming were computed from the DNA. The data show some 200,000 clones, 94% seen once. Germline values: CDR1 MNHNS, CDR2 SASEGT. The J segment lost 4 bases and the V segment lost 3 bases, leaving 6 bases of the junction unmatched. CDR3 length equals 15 residues. Sequencing input: peripheral blood. V and J are TRBV6-1 and TRBJ2-5; 9 bases agree with TRBD1. This TCR was sampled from a man aged 25-45 years with COVID-19, enrolled during active disease. The CDR3 loop reads CASSEGTGLGETQYF. The DNA for the CDR3 is TGTGCCAGCAGTGAGGGGACAGGGCTTGGAGAGACCCAGTACTTC.